In this sample, the clone carrying this TCR beta chain turned up once. Sequencing used immunoSEQ multiplex PCR; TCRdb keeps in-frame clones, though not all of them. The sample holds millions of clones; 85% to 95% are singletons and the top ten take about 0.39%. This entry comes from a study of shared clonotypes between healthy human individuals. Whole-study context: The plates for each donor numbered three CD4 naive, three CD4 memory, two CD8 naive and one CD8 memory.

V was pared by 1 base and J by 6 bases, with 8 bases between. Germline loops: CDR1 SGHRS, CDR2 YFSETQ. CDR3 size: 13 residues. The sequence was collected from a man younger than 30 in good health. Some clones in this sample may be carry-over from other donors' samples. Source material: naive CD4+ T cells from PBMCs. Described subset: CD45RA+ positively selected. V is TRBV5-1 and J is TRBJ2-4, with D maybe TRBD1 (5 bases). The CDR3 loop is CASSLSTGNIQYF. In DNA, the CDR3 is TGCGCCAGCAGCTTGAGCACAGGAAACATTCAGTACTTC.